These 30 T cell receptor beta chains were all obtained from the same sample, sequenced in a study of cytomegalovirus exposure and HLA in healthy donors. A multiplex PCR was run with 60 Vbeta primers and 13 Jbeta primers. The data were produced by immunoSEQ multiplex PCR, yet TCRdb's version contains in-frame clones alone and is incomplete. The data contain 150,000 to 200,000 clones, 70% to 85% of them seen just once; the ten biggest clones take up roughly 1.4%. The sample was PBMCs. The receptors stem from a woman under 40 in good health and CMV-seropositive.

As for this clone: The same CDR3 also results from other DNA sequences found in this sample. This CDR3 is CAWSVSSGPYNEQFF. The CDR3 DNA is TGTGCCTGGAGTGTCTCTAGCGGTCCTTACAATGAGCAGTTCTTC. The chain carries TRBV30 and TRBJ2-1, with 7 bases matching TRBD2. CDR3 size: 15 residues. Trimming cost V 0 bases and J 4 bases; bases outside gene matches: 6. Germline V CDR1 and CDR2: GTSNPN, SVGIG (reference sequence).

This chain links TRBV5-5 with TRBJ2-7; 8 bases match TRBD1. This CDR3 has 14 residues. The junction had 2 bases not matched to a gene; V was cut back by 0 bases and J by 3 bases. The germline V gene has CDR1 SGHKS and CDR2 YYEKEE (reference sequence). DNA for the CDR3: TGTGCCAGCAGCTTGGTACAGGGGGACTACGAGCAGTACTTC. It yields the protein CASSLVQGDYEQYF.

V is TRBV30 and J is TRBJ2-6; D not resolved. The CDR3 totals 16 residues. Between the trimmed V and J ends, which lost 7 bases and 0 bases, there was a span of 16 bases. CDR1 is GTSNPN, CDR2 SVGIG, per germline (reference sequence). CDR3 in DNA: TGTGCCTCCCCGACACCCTACTTCTCTGGGGCCAACGTCCTGACTTTC. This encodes CASPTPYFSGANVLTF.

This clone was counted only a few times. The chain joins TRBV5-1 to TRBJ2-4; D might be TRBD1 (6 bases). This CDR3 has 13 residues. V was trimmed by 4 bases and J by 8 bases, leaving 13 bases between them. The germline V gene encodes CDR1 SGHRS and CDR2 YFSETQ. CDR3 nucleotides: TGCGCCAGCAGCCAGGGGATTTCAGACATTCAGTACTTC. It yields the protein CASSQGISDIQYF.

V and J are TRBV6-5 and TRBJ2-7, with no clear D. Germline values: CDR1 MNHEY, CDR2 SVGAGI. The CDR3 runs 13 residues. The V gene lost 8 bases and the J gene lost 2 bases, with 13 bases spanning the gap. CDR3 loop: CASRFLEAYEQYF. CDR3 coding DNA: TGTGCCAGCCGCTTTCTCGAGGCCTACGAGCAGTACTTC.

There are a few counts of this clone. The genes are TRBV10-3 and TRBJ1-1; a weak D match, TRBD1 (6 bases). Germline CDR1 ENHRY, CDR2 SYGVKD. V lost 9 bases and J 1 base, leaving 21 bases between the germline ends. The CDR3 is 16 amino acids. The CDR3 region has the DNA TGTGCCATAACCTCCACCACAGGGACAAGGAACACTGAAGCTTTCTTT. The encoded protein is CAITSTTGTRNTEAFF.

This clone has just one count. CDR3 residues: CASSVTAGPGNEQFF. The CDR3 bases are TGTGCCAGCAGCGTTACTGCGGGACCGGGCAATGAGCAGTTCTTC. The chain recombines TRBV9 with TRBJ2-1, with a weak D call TRBD2 (6 bases). Per the germline V gene, CDR1 is SGDLS and CDR2 is YYNGEE. V was trimmed by 2 bases and J by 6 bases, leaving 15 bases between them. This CDR3 has 15 residues.

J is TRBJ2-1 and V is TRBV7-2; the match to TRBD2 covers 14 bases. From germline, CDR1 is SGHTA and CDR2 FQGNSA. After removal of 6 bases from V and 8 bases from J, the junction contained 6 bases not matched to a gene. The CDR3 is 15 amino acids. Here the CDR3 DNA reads TGTGCCAGCAGGCGGCCGGGACTAGCGGGGGATGAGCAGTTCTTC. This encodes CASRRPGLAGDEQFF.

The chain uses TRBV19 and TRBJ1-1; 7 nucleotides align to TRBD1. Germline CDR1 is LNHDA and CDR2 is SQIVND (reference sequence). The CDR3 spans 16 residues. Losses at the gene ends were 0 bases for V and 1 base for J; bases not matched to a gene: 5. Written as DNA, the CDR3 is TGTGCCAGTAGTATAGACAGGGACAGCAAGAACACTGAAGCTTTCTTT. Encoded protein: CASSIDRDSKNTEAFF.

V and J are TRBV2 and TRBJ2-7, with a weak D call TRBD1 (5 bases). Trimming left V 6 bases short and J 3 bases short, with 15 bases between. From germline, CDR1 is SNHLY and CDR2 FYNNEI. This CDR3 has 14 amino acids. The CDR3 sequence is CASSPAGPIYEQYF. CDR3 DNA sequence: TGTGCCAGCAGCCCCGCAGGGCCTATCTACGAGCAGTACTTC. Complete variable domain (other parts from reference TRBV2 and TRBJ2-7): EPEVTQTPSHQVTQMGQEVILRCVPISNHLYFYWYRQILGQKVEFLVSFYNNEISEKSEIFDDQFSVERPDGSNFTLKIRSTKLEDSAMYFCASSPAGPIYEQYFGPGTRLTVT.

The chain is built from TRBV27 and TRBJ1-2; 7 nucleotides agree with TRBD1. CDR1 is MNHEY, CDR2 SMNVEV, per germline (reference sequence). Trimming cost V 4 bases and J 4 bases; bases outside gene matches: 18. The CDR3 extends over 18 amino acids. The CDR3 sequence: CASSSRGGAGGRVYGYTF. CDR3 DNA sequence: TGTGCCAGCAGTTCCAGGGGGGGCGCGGGGGGGAGAGTCTATGGCTACACCTTC.

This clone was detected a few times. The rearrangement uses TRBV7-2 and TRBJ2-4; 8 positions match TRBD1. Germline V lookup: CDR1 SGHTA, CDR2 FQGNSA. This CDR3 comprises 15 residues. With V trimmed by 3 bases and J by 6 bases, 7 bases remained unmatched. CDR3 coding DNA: TGTGCCAGCAGCTTCAAACGTGGACAGGGAAACATTCAGTACTTC. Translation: CASSFKRGQGNIQYF.

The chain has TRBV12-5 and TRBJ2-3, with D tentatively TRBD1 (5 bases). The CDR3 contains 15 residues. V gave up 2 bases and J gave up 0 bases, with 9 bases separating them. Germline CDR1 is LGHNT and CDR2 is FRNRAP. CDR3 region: CASGLNRPSTDTQYF. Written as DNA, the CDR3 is TGTGCTAGTGGTTTGAACAGGCCCAGCACAGATACGCAGTATTTT.

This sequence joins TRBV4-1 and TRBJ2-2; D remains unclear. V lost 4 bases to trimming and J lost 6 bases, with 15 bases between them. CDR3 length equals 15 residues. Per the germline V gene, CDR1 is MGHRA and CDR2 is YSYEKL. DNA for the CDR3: TGCGCCAGCAGCCCCAACGACTCTCCGGCCGGGGAGCTGTTTTTT. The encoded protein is CASSPNDSPAGELFF.

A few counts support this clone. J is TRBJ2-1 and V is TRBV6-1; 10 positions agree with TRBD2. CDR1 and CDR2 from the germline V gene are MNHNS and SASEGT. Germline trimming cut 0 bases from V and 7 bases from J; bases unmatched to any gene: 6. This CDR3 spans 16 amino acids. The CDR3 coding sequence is TGTGCCAGCAGTGAAGCCTCTAGCGGGAGTTTTAATGAGCAGTTCTTC. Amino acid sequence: CASSEASSGSFNEQFF.

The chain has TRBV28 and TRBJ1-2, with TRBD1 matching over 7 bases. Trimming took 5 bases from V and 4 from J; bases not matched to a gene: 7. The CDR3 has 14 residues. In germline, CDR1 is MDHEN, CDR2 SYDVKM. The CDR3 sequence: CASSATGEPYGYTF. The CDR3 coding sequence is TGTGCCAGCAGTGCAACAGGGGAGCCCTATGGCTACACCTTC.

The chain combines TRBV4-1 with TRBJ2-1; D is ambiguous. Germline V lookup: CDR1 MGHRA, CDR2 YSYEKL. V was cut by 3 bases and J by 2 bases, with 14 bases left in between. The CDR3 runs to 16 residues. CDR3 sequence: CASSHPFGDPYNEQFF. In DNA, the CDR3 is TGCGCCAGCAGCCACCCCTTTGGAGACCCCTACAATGAGCAGTTCTTC.

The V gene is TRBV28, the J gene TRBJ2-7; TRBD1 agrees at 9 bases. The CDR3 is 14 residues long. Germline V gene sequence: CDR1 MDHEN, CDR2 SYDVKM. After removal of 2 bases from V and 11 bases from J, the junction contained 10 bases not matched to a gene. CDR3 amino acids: CASSLGGQGPPEYF. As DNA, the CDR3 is TGTGCCAGCAGTTTAGGGGGACAGGGACCCCCCGAGTACTTC.

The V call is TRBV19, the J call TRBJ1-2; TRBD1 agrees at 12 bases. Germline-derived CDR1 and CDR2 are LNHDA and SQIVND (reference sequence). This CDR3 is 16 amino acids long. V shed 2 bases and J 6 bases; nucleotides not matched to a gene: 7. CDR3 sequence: CASSIRGTGGSDGYTF. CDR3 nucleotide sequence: TGTGCCAGTAGTATAAGGGGGACAGGGGGCTCGGATGGCTACACCTTC.

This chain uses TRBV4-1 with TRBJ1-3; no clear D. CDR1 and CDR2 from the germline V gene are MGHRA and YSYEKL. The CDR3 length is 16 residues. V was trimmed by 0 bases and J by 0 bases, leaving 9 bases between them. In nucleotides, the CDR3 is TGCGCCAGCAGCCAAGAGGGCGCCGGCTCTGGAAACACCATATATTTT. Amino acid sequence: CASSQEGAGSGNTIYF.

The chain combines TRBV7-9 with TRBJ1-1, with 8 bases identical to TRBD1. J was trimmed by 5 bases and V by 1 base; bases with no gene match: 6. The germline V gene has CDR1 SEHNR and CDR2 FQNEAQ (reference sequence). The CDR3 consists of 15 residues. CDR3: CASSLGGRGRTEAFF. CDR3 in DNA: TGTGCCAGCAGCTTAGGTGGCAGGGGGCGGACTGAAGCTTTCTTT.

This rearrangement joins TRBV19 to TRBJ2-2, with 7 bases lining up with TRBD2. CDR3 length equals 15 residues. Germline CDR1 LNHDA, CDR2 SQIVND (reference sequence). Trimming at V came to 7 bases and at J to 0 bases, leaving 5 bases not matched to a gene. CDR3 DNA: TGTGCCAGTACGATTGGGACTACGAACACCGGGGAGCTGTTTTTT. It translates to CASTIGTTNTGELFF.

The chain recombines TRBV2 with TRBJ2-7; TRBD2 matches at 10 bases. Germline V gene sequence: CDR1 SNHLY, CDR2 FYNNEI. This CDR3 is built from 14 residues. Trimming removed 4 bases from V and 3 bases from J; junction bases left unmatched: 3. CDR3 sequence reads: CASSGTSGDYEQYF. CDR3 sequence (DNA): TGTGCCAGCAGTGGGACTAGCGGCGACTACGAGCAGTACTTC.

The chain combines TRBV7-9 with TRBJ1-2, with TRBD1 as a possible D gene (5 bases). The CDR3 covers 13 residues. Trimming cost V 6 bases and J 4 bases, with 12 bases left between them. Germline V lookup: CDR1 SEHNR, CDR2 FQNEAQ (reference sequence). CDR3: CASSTTGVYGYTF. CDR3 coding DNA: TGTGCCAGCAGTACTACAGGAGTCTATGGCTACACCTTC.

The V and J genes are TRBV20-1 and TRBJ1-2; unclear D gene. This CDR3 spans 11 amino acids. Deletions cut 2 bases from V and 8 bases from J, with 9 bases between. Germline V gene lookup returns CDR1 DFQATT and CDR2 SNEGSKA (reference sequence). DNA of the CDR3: TGCAGTGCTAGATTCCCGGGGGGCTACACCTTC. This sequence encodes CSARFPGGYTF.

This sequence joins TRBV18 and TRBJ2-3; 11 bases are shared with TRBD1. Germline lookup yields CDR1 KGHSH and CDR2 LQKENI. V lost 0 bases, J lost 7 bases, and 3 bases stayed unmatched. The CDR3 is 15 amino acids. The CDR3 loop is CASSPPGTGGNTQYF. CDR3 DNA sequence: TGTGCCAGCTCACCACCGGGGACAGGGGGAAATACGCAGTATTTT. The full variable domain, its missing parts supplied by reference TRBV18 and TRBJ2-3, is NAGVMQNPRHLVRRRGQEARLRCSPMKGHSHVYWYRQLPEEGLKFMVYLQKENIIDESGMPKERFSAEFPKEGPSILRIQQVVRGDSAAYFCASSPPGTGGNTQYFGPGTRLTVL.

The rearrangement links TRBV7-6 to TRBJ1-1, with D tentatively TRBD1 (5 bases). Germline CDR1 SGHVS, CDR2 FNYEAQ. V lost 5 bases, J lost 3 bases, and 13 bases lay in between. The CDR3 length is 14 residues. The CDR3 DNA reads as TGTGCCAGCAGCATAAATATCAGGGACACTGAAGCTTTCTTT. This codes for CASSINIRDTEAFF. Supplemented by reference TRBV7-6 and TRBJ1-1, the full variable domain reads GAGVSQSPRYKVTKRGQDVALRCDPISGHVSLYWYRQALGQGPEFLTYFNYEAQQDKSGLPNDRFSAERPEGSISTLTIQRTEQRDSAMYRCASSINIRDTEAFFGQGTRLTVV.

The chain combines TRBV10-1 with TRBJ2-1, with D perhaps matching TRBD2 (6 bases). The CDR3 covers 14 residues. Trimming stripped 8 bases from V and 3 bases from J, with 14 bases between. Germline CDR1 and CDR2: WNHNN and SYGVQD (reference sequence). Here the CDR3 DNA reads TGCGCCAGCTCGAGTAGCGGAGACTACAATGAGCAGTTCTTC. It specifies CASSSSGDYNEQFF.

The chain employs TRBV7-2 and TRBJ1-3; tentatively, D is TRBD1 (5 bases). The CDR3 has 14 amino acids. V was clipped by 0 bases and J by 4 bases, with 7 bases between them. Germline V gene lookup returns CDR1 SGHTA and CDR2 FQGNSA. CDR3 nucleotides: TGTGCCAGCAGCTTAGCGACAGCAGGAAACACCATATATTTT. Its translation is CASSLATAGNTIYF.

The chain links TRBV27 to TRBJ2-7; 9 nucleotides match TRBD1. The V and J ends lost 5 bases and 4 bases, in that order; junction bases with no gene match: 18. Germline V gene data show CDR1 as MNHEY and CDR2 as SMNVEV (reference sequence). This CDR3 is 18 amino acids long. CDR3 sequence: CASSPNPRTADRGYEQYF. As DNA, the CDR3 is TGTGCCAGCAGTCCTAACCCCCGGACGGCTGACAGGGGGTACGAGCAGTACTTC.